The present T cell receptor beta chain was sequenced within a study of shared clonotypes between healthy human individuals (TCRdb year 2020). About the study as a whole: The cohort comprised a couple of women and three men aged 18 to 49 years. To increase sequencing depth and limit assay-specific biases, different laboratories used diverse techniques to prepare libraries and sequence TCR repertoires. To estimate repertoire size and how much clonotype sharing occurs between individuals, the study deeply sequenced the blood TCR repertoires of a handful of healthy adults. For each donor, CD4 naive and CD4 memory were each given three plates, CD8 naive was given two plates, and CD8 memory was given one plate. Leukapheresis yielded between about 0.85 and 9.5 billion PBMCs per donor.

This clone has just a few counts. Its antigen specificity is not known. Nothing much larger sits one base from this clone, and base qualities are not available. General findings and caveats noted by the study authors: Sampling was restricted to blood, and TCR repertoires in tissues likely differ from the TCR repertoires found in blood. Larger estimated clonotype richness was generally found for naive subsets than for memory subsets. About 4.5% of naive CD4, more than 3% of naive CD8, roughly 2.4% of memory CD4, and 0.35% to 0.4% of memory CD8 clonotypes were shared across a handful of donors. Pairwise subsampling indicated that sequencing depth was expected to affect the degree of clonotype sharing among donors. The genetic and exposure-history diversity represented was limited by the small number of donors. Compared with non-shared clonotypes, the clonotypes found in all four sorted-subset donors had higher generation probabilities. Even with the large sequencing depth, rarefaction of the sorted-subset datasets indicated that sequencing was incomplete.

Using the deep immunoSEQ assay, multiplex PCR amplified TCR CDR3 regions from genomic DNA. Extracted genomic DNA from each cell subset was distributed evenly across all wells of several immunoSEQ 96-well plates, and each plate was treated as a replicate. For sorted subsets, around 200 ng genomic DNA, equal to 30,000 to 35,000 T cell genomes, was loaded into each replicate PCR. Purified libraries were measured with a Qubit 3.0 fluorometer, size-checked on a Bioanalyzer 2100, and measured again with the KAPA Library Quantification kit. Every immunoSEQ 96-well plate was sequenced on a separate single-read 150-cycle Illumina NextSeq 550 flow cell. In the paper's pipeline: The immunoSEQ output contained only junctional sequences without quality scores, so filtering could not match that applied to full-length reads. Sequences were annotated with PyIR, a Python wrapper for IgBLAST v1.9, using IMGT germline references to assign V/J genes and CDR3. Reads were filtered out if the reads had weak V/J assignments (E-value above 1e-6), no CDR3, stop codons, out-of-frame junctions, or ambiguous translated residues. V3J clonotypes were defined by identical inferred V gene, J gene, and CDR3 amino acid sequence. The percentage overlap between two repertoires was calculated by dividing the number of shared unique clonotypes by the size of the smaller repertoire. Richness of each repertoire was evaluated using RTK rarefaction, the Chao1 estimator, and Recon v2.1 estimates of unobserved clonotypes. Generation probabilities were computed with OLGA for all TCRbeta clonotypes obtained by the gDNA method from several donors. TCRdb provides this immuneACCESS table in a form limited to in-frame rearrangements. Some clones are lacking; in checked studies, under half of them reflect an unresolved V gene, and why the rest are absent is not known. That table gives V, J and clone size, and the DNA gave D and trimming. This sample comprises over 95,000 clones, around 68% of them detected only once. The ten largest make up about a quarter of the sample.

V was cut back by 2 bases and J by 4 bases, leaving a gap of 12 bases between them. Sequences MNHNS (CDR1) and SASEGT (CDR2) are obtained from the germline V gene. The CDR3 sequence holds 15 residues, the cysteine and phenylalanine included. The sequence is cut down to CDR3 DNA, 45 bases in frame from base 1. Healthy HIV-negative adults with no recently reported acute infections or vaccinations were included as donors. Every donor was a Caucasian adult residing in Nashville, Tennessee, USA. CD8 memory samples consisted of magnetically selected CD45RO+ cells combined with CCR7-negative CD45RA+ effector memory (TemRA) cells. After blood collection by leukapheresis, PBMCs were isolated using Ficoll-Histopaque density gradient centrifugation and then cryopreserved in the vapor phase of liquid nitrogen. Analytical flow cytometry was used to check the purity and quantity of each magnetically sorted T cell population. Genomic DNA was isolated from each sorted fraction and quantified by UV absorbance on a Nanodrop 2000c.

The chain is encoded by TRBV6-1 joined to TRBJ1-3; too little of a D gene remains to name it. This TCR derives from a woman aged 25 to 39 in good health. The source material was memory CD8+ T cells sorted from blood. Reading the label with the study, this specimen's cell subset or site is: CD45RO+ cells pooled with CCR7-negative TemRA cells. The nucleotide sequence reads TGTGCCAGCAGTGAAAAGGAAGCTGGAGGAAACACCATATATTTT. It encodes CASSEKEAGGNTIYF.